The 4 T cell receptor beta chains listed next were all sequenced from one sample in a study of cytomegalovirus exposure and HLA in healthy donors. The PCR ran on 60 Vbeta and 13 Jbeta primers. Method: immunoSEQ multiplex PCR; TCRdb's copy keeps in-frame clones and lacks some. This repertoire shows approximately 140,000 clones, 79% found once; its top ten account for roughly 3.6%. Specimen: PBMCs. The receptors stem from a human donor in good health.

The rearrangement joins TRBV10-1 to TRBJ1-4; the D gene is possibly TRBD1 (5 bases). CDR1 is WNHNN, CDR2 SYGVQD, per germline (reference sequence). The CDR3 sequence is 15 residues long. V dropped 8 bases and J dropped 8 bases, with 21 bases sitting between them. The DNA for the CDR3 is TGCGCCAGCGGTATCGTAGGGGCCGGAGGGGAAAAACTGTTTTTT. Translating gives CASGIVGAGGEKLFF.

V is TRBV7-2 and J is TRBJ2-7, with TRBD2 matching over 9 bases. V trimming: 4 bases; J trimming: 6 bases; junction bases outside the gene matches: 10. Germline loops: CDR1 SGHTA, CDR2 FQGNSA. The CDR3 runs 15 residues. The DNA for the CDR3 is TGTGCCAGCAGCTACACTAGCGGGCAAGGGGGCGAGCAGTACTTC. Residues: CASSYTSGQGGEQYF.

The chain carries TRBV9 and TRBJ2-2; 8 positions agree with TRBD1. In germline, CDR1 is SGDLS, CDR2 YYNGEE. The V and J ends lost 3 bases and 1 base, in that order; junction bases with no gene match: 5. The CDR3 has 16 amino acids. The CDR3 DNA reads as TGTGCCAGCAGCGCTGGACAGGGTATGAACACCGGGGAGCTGTTTTTT. Its translation: CASSAGQGMNTGELFF. Together with reference TRBV9 and TRBJ2-2, the CDR3 gives the full variable domain: DSGVTQTPKHLITATGQRVTLRCSPRSGDLSVYWYQQSLDQGLQFLIQYYNGEERAKGNILERFSAQQFPDLHSELNLSSLELGDSALYFCASSAGQGMNTGELFFGEGSRLTVL.

The chain uses TRBV6-5 and TRBJ2-5, with a possible D match to TRBD2 (6 bases). The DNA end favors TRBJ2-7, so the J call may be wrong. Germline V gene data show CDR1 as MNHEY and CDR2 as SVGAGI. CDR3 length: 14 amino acids. Written as DNA, the CDR3 is TGTGCCAGCAGCGCCGGGAGAAGGGACTACGAGCAGTACTTC. Amino acid sequence: CASSAGRRDYEQYF.